The subject of this entry is one T cell receptor beta chain. Its antigen is not known. V dropped 2 bases and J dropped 3; count of bases not matched to a gene: 3. The CDR3 length is 14 residues. The germline V gene encodes CDR1 WNHNN and CDR2 SYGVQD (reference sequence). TCRdb keeps only in-frame clones here, not all; method: immunoSEQ multiplex PCR. This repertoire shows 65,000 or so clones, about 90% found once; its top ten account for around 13%. The entry originates in a study of lymphopenia after photon versus proton radiotherapy. The study, taken as a whole, reports: Oligoclonal CD8+ Temra expansion after nadir drove photon patients' diversity drop. Photon-treated patients lost naive T cells and TCR diversity; proton-treated stayed stable. Survival link was tested only in deceased patients; proton benefit remains a possibility.

This sample comprised peripheral blood, obtained from a patient treated with proton-based radiotherapy. This TCR came from an elderly man with esophageal cancer. The chain combines TRBV10-1 with TRBJ2-5, with 7 bases identical to TRBD1. The CDR3 DNA follows: TGCGCCAGCAGTGAGCGCAGGGGGAAAGAGACCCAGTACTTC. This sequence encodes CASSERRGKETQYF.